These T cell receptor beta chains were read from a single sample in a study of T cells in Graves' hyperthyroidism and ophthalmopathy. From the multiplex PCR reads, TCRdb called clonotypes with MiXCR, one entry per CDR3 protein. The repertoire holds hundreds of thousands of distinct CDR3 sequences, roughly 14% seen once, with approximately 4.2% in the top ten. The sequenced sample consisted of blood. The receptor source for this set is a middle-aged woman with Graves' ophthalmopathy. Each CDR3 is given with its conserved first and last residue. The D gene is left open where the match is weak. A row's size may be missing; if present it is once, few, many or a size class.

V gene	D gene	clone size	J gene	CDR3 DNA	CDR3 protein
TRBV6-5	.	.	TRBJ2-7	TGTGCCAGCAGTTACCTCTCGGACCCGAGCGTCCACGAGCAGTACTTC	CASSYLSDPSVHEQYF
TRBV6-2/TRBV6-3	TRBD2	.	TRBJ2-7	TGTGCCAGCAGTTACCTAATAGCGGGAGGGCGGCACGAGCAGTACTTC	CASSYLIAGGRHEQYF
TRBV7-9	TRBD1	few	TRBJ2-2	TGTGCCAGCAGCCTACAAACAGGGGCCACCGGGGAGCTGTTTTTT	CASSLQTGATGELFF
TRBV28	.	few	TRBJ2-7	TGTGCCAGCAGACGACCGGACACAAACTACGAGCAGTACTTC	CASRRPDTNYEQYF
TRBV6-1	TRBD2	few	TRBJ2-5	TGTGCCAGCAGCCCAGGTCAGGTAGCGGGAGGGCAGCGGGAGACCCAGTACTTC	CASSPGQVAGGQRETQYF
TRBV29-1	.	many	TRBJ2-5	TGCAGCGGGACCCCGGAGCAAGAGACCCAGTACTTC	CSGTPEQETQYF
TRBV28	.	.	TRBJ1-1	TGTGCCAGCAGAGGGGAATTGAGAAACACTGAAGCTTTCTTT	CASRGELRNTEAFF
TRBV20-1	TRBD1	.	TRBJ1-1	TGCAGTGCCCCTGACAGGGACACTGAAGCTTTCTTT	CSAPDRDTEAFF
TRBV28	TRBD1	.	TRBJ2-7	TGTGCCAGCAGTTTCTCCAGGGGGCTGGTCAGCCTGAGCTCCTACGAGCAGTACTTC	CASSFSRGLVSLSSYEQYF
TRBV28	.	.	TRBJ2-1	TGTGCCAGCAGAACGGTGCCGCAAAATGAGCAGTTCTTC	CASRTVPQNEQFF
TRBV29-1	TRBD1	.	TRBJ1-1	TGCAGCGTTGAGGGCTCTAAACAGGGGGCGCGAGTTAGCACTGAAGCTTTCTTT	CSVEGSKQGARVSTEAFF
TRBV3-1	TRBD1	few	TRBJ1-1	TGTGCCAGCAGCCAAGGCGACAGGGTTGAAGCTTTCTTT	CASSQGDRVEAFF
TRBV30	.	few	TRBJ1-2	TGTGCCTGGAGGGGACCTGGGGCCCCCTATGGCTACACCTTC	CAWRGPGAPYGYTF
TRBV5-1	TRBD2	few	TRBJ2-5	TGCGCCAGCAGCACACTAGCGAAGGAGGAGACCCAGTACTTC	CASSTLAKEETQYF
TRBV6-1	.	many	TRBJ1-1	TGTGCCAGCAGTCCGACGCTTCGGCGGACTGAAGCTTTCTTT	CASSPTLRRTEAFF
TRBV28	.	many	TRBJ1-1	TGTGCCAGCAGTTTAGGTCCAAGCTTGTCTGAAGCTTTCTTT	CASSLGPSLSEAFF
TRBV6-2/TRBV6-3	TRBD2	.	TRBJ2-1	TGTGCCAGCAGTGCACGGACTAGCGGGAGTCGCCAGTTCTTC	CASSARTSGSRQFF
TRBV9	.	many	TRBJ1-2	TGTGCCAGCAGCGTAGGGGGGCAGGGGCTCAGCTATGGCTACACCTTC	CASSVGGQGLSYGYTF
TRBV12-3/TRBV12-4	TRBD1	many	TRBJ2-2	TGTGCCAGCAGTTTGGGACAGGGGATGATGGGCGGGGAGCTGTTTTTT	CASSLGQGMMGGELFF
TRBV13	TRBD1	many	TRBJ1-4	TGTGCCAGCAGCTTAGGGGACAGGGGGCAAAAACTGTTTTTT	CASSLGDRGQKLFF
TRBV19	TRBD2	few	TRBJ2-7	TGTGCCAGTAGTTTCGTTGGGGAGGGCCGCGACGAGCAGTACTTC	CASSFVGEGRDEQYF
TRBV2	TRBD2	many	TRBJ2-1	TGTGCCAGCAGTTTTAGGACTAGCGGGGACCCATACAATGAGCAGTTCTTC	CASSFRTSGDPYNEQFF
TRBV28	.	.	TRBJ2-5	TGTGCCAGCAGTTCCCCCGGTAGCGAGCGAGAGACCCAGTACTTC	CASSSPGSERETQYF
TRBV6-2/TRBV6-3	.	few	TRBJ2-5	TGTGCCAGCAGCCTCAACACAGGTCTGGAGACCCAGTACTTC	CASSLNTGLETQYF
TRBV10-3	TRBD1	few	TRBJ2-7	TGTGCCACCGGAGACAGGGAGCCCTACGAGCAGTACTTC	CATGDREPYEQYF
TRBV28	.	.	TRBJ2-5	TGTGCCAGCAGTCCTCGGGCGATATGGAAGACCCAGTACTTC	CASSPRAIWKTQYF
TRBV7-3	.	few	TRBJ2-2	TGTGCCAGCAGCGGACAGCCCACCGGGGAGCTGTTTTTT	CASSGQPTGELFF
TRBV7-6	TRBD2	few	TRBJ2-5	TGTGCCAGCGGGGGGAGGGCCTCTTTCCAAGAGACCCAGTACTTC	CASGGRASFQETQYF
TRBV7-2	.	.	TRBJ1-3	TGTGCCAGCAGCCCCCCGAAGGGTTGGAACACCATATATTTT	CASSPPKGWNTIYF
TRBV24-1	.	.	TRBJ1-2	TGTGCCACCAGCCGCAGGGGATGGGGTGGCTACACCTTC	CATSRRGWGGYTF
TRBV7-9	TRBD1	many	TRBJ2-5	TGTGCCAGCAGCTTACCCACAGGGGGCCAAGAGACCCAGTACTTC	CASSLPTGGQETQYF
TRBV19	.	many	TRBJ2-7	TGTGCCAGTACCCCGACAGGTTCCTCCTACGAGCAGTACTTC	CASTPTGSSYEQYF
TRBV6-2/TRBV6-3	.	.	TRBJ1-5	TGTGCCAGCACCCCTGGTCGCAATCAGCCCCAGCATTTT	CASTPGRNQPQHF
TRBV28	TRBD1	few	TRBJ2-7	TGTGCCAGCAGCTCTCTTCTCGGCGGGACAGGGGGATTCTCCTACGAGCAGTACTTC	CASSSLLGGTGGFSYEQYF
TRBV5-1	.	.	TRBJ2-5	TGCGCCAGCAGGAGGGACCCCGCCTCTCCAAGAGAGACCCAGTACTTC	CASRRDPASPRETQYF
TRBV7-9	.	many	TRBJ1-2	TGTGCAGCGTCATGGGGGCAGGATGGCTACACCTTC	CAASWGQDGYTF
TRBV11-2	TRBD2	many	TRBJ2-2	TGTGCCAGCAGCTTAGGGGGGGGAATGAACACCGGGGAGCTGTTTTTT	CASSLGGGMNTGELFF
TRBV7-9	.	many	TRBJ2-7	TGTGCCAGCAACATAGACGGCCTCAGGGACGAGCAGTACTTC	CASNIDGLRDEQYF
TRBV9	TRBD2	.	TRBJ2-7	TGTGCCAGCAGCGGAGTAGCGGGAGTCACTGTCGAGCAGTACTTC	CASSGVAGVTVEQYF
TRBV7-3	.	many	TRBJ1-1	TGTGCCAGCAGCCTCACAGGATACACTGAAGCTTTCTTT	CASSLTGYTEAFF
TRBV27	.	many	TRBJ1-5	TGTGCCAGCAGTTTAACAGGGAAGATTCAGCCCCAGCATTTT	CASSLTGKIQPQHF
TRBV7-9	TRBD2	many	TRBJ2-5	TGTGCCAGCAGCTTAGCAGCGGGACAAGAGACCCAGTACTTC	CASSLAAGQETQYF
TRBV2	.	many	TRBJ2-3	TGTGCCAGCACTGCCGTAACAGATACGCAGTATTTT	CASTAVTDTQYF
TRBV29-1	.	few	TRBJ2-3	TGCAGCGTTGCACTAGCCAGTCCCACAGATACGCAGTATTTT	CSVALASPTDTQYF
TRBV19	.	many	TRBJ1-5	TGTGCCAGTAAGGCAGGGGAATATAGCAATCAGCCCCAGCATTTT	CASKAGEYSNQPQHF
TRBV24-1	.	.	TRBJ2-5	TGTGCCACCAGCAAAGGGGGTTTGGAGACCCAGTACTTC	CATSKGGLETQYF
TRBV11-1	TRBD2	few	TRBJ2-1	TGTGCCAGCAGCTTAGCTGTAGCGGGAGGAATGAGCTCCTACAATGAGCAGTTCTTC	CASSLAVAGGMSSYNEQFF
TRBV12-3/TRBV12-4	.	few	TRBJ1-1	TGTGCCAGCAGTAAGATGGGGGACACTGAAGCTTTCTTT	CASSKMGDTEAFF
TRBV6-1	.	.	TRBJ2-2	TGTGCCAGCAGTGTAATGGAAAACACCGGGGAGCTGTTTTTT	CASSVMENTGELFF
TRBV12-3/TRBV12-4	.	many	TRBJ2-2	TGTGCCAGCAGTTTCAAGAACACCGGGGAGCTGTTTTTT	CASSFKNTGELFF
TRBV14	.	many	TRBJ2-7	TGTGCCAGCAGCCAAGATTACGGGAGATCCAACGAGCAGTACTTC	CASSQDYGRSNEQYF
TRBV27	.	.	TRBJ1-2	TGTGCCAGCAGTTACGGACATTTCAACTATGACTACACCTTC	CASSYGHFNYDYTF
TRBV4-1	.	.	TRBJ2-7	TGCGCCAGCAGCCACTCGAAGGGTGTTGGCTACGAGCAGTACTTC	CASSHSKGVGYEQYF
TRBV6-2/TRBV6-3	TRBD2	few	TRBJ2-7	TGTGCCAGCAGTTACTCCGGACTAGGCGAGCAGTACTTC	CASSYSGLGEQYF
TRBV6-5	TRBD1	.	TRBJ1-2	TGTGCCAGCAGTTATCTCCGGGACAGCAGCTATGGCTACACCTTC	CASSYLRDSSYGYTF